The 9 T cell receptor beta chains below were found in one sample sequenced in a study of T cell repertoires in cytomegalovirus infection. MiXCR, applied by TCRdb to the reads, yields one record per CDR3 protein. The table lists approximately 550,000 distinct CDR3 sequences, 15% to 20% of them singletons. Specimen: CD8+ T cells from PBMCs. The receptors were sampled from a human donor in good health (CMV status not recorded). Some clones in this sample may be carry-over from other donors' samples.

This clonotype was seen only a few times. The genes are TRBV12-3 or TRBV12-4 and TRBJ1-2, with D possibly being TRBD1 (5 bases). This CDR3 is built from 14 residues. V shed 5 bases and J shed 8 bases, with 18 bases lying between them. CDR3 residues: CASSLTMVEGGYTF. The CDR3 DNA is TGTGCCAGCAGTCTTACGATGGTAGAGGGGGGCTACACCTTC.

The V gene is TRBV24-1, the J gene TRBJ2-3; D not resolved. V lost 5 bases, J lost 7 bases, and 9 bases lay in between. The CDR3 spans 12 residues. Per the germline V gene, CDR1 is KGHDR and CDR2 is SFDVKD. CDR3 DNA: TGTGCCACCAGTGCCGAAGCGTATACGCAGTATTTT. Amino acid sequence: CATSAEAYTQYF.

This clonotype was seen more than once but under ten times. The chain carries TRBV6-1 and TRBJ1-1; no reliable D call. This CDR3 is built from 15 residues. V was shortened by 3 bases and J by 5 bases, with 16 bases between the two germline ends. CDR1 is MNHNS and CDR2 is SASEGT in the germline V gene. CDR3 sequence: CASSDAFISRTEAFF. CDR3 bases: TGTGCCAGCAGTGATGCATTTATTTCGAGGACTGAAGCTTTCTTT.

The J gene is TRBJ2-7, the V gene TRBV25-1, with 10 bases identical to TRBD1. The CDR3 spans 14 residues. V dropped 1 base and J dropped 5; count of bases not matched to a gene: 2. CDR1 is MGHDK, CDR2 SYGVNS, per germline. The CDR3 here is CASSEFGTGDEQYF. CDR3 in DNA: TGTGCCAGCAGTGAATTTGGGACAGGGGACGAGCAGTACTTC.

In the case of this clonotype: The missing conserved phenylalanine or tryptophan at the end of this CDR3 makes a read error likely. The rearrangement links TRBV15 to TRBJ2-1; TRBD1 is a possible D gene (6 bases). CDR3 length: 13 residues. Germline-derived CDR1 and CDR2 are LNHNV and YYDKDF (reference sequence). The V end was cut by 6 bases, the J end by 5 bases, with 11 bases between. CDR3 protein: CATSPTGNNEQFL. The CDR3 DNA reads TGTGCCACCAGTCCGACAGGAAACAATGAGCAGTTCTTA.

This clonotype was seen repeatedly, ten times or more. The chain has TRBV10-3 and TRBJ1-1; 8 positions agree with TRBD1. CDR1 is ENHRY and CDR2 is SYGVKD in the germline V gene. The CDR3 has 16 residues. The V gene end was trimmed by 11 bases and the J gene end by 3 bases; junction bases not matched to a gene: 17. The CDR3 region is CAATGQATLSDTEAFF. CDR3 in DNA: TGTGCCGCAACGGGACAGGCCACCCTTTCTGACACTGAAGCTTTCTTT.

The chain uses TRBV19 and TRBJ2-2; TRBD1 matches 8 bases. J was trimmed by 6 bases and V by 2 bases; bases with no gene match: 11. The V gene's germline CDR1 is LNHDA and CDR2 SQIVND (reference sequence). The CDR3 contains 17 residues. The CDR3 loop reads CASSINELTGAAGELFF. CDR3 bases: TGTGCCAGTAGTATAAATGAGCTGACAGGGGCCGCCGGGGAGCTGTTTTTT.

This clonotype was seen ten or more times. The rearrangement joins TRBV27 to TRBJ2-5; D possibly corresponds to TRBD1 (6 bases). Germline values: CDR1 MNHEY, CDR2 SMNVEV (reference sequence). CDR3 length: 15 residues. Trimming took off 0 bases at V and 1 base at J, with 9 bases between the two ends. DNA for the CDR3: TGTGCCAGCAGTTTATCCAAAGGGGGCCAAGAGACCCAGTACTTC. Translation gives CASSLSKGGQETQYF.

This sequence joins TRBV6-5 and TRBJ2-3; a possible D gene is TRBD2 (6 bases). V was pared by 2 bases and J by 2 bases, with 14 bases between. This CDR3 spans 16 amino acids. CDR1 MNHEY and CDR2 SVGAGI come from the germline V gene. The CDR3 DNA follows: TGTGCCAGCAGTTACACTAGAGGGAGGCCCACAGATACGCAGTATTTT. Translation gives CASSYTRGRPTDTQYF.